This paragraph covers one T cell receptor (beta chain) sequence. Its antigen is still unknown. TCRdb fed the 5' RACE reads into MiXCR, producing one record per CDR3 protein. The sample lists about 330,000 distinct CDR3 sequences; around 6.8% were seen once. This entry comes from a study of T cells after yellow fever vaccination. The overall study: Researchers used SMART-Seq v4 Ultra Low Input to prepare fractions that had low cell numbers. Study conclusions and caveats: Clonotype sharing between CD4 and CD8 compartments was small. A large majority of primary-vaccination clones showed up again after the booster (roughly 95% CD4, about 87% CD8).

Germline loops: CDR1 SGHVS, CDR2 FQNEAQ. The V gene end was trimmed by 3 bases and the J gene end by 5 bases; junction bases not matched to a gene: 11. The CDR3 sequence is 17 residues long. Material: PBMCs, obtained roughly 46 days after the first yellow fever vaccination. This chain connects TRBV7-8 to TRBJ2-3; TRBD2 matches at 10 bases. This sequence was found in a man in his late teens or twenties who received the YFV17D yellow fever vaccine. The CDR3 DNA reads as TGTGCCAGCAGCTTGTTTCAAGCGGGGGGGGTCCGAGATACGCAGTATTTT. As protein: CASSLFQAGGVRDTQYF.